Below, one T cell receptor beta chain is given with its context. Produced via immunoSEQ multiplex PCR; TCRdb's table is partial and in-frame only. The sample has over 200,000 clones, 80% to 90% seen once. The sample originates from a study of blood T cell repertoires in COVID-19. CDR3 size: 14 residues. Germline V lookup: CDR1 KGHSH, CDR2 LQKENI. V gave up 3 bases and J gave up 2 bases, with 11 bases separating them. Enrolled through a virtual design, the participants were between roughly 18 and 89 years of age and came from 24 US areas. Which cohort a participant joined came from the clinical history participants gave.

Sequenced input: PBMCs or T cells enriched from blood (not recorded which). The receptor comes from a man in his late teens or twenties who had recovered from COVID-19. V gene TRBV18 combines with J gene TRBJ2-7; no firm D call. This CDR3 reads CASSPERQAYEQYF. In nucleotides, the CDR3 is TGTGCCAGCTCACCCGAAAGACAAGCCTACGAGCAGTACTTC.